The 18 T cell receptor beta chains in this list originate from one sample, sequenced in a study of CD8 T cells in Susac syndrome. Random-hexamer reverse transcription was applied to about 0.45 to 1 ug RNA. TCRdb reanalysed the immunoSEQ multiplex PCR reads using MiXCR and keeps one entry per CDR3 protein. This sample carries 230,000 or so distinct CDR3 sequences, 95% of them seen once, and the ten largest clones take 0.095%. The specimen sequenced was CD4+ T cells from PBMCs. All receptors derive from a human donor with multiple sclerosis.

This rearrangement joins TRBV15 to TRBJ2-7; D ambiguous. The CDR3 has 13 residues. The V gene lost 2 bases and the J gene lost 6 bases, with 11 bases spanning the gap. Germline CDR1 and CDR2: LNHNV and YYDKDF (reference sequence). CDR3 sequence: CATSRPKGTEQYF. In nucleotides, the CDR3 is TGTGCCACCAGCAGACCAAAGGGTACCGAGCAGTACTTC.

CDR3 bases: TGCAGTGCTCGGAAAACAGGGTCCTACGAGCAGTACTTC. Its translation: CSARKTGSYEQYF. The chain uses TRBV20-1 and TRBJ2-7, with D perhaps TRBD1 (6 bases). Germline loops: CDR1 DFQATT, CDR2 SNEGSKA (reference sequence). The CDR3 is made up of 13 amino acids. V shed 5 bases and J shed 1 base, with 12 bases lying between them.

The rearrangement uses TRBV7-6 and TRBJ1-1; D not resolved. V lost 1 base and J 0 bases, leaving 9 bases between the germline ends. This CDR3 spans 15 amino acids. Germline assignment: CDR1 SGHVS and CDR2 FNYEAQ. The chain's CDR3 is CASSLDGRLNTEAFF. The CDR3 nucleotides read TGTGCCAGCAGCTTAGATGGGCGGTTGAACACTGAAGCTTTCTTT.

V is TRBV12-3 or TRBV12-4 and J is TRBJ1-2; a weak D match, TRBD1 (5 bases). V shed 7 bases and J shed 8 bases, with 23 bases lying between them. The CDR3 consists of 15 residues. The CDR3 sequence is CASTQVGGRTRGYTF. The CDR3 DNA reads TGTGCCAGCACCCAGGTGGGGGGAAGGACTAGAGGCTACACCTTC.

The genes are TRBV25-1 and TRBJ2-7, with D maybe TRBD1 (6 bases). The CDR3 loop spans 13 amino acids. V lost 0 bases and J lost 5, with 8 bases in between. Germline CDR1 MGHDK, CDR2 SYGVNS. The CDR3 coding sequence is TGTGCCAGCAGTGAATATTGGGGGCACGAGCAGTACTTC. It encodes CASSEYWGHEQYF.

The rearrangement links TRBV3-1 to TRBJ2-7; TRBD1 might be the D (6 bases). Germline-derived CDR1 and CDR2 are LGHDT and YNNKEL (reference sequence). V was pared by 4 bases and J by 4 bases, with 14 bases between. The CDR3 has 14 residues. Here the CDR3 reads CASSLRGKSYEQYF. The CDR3 nucleotides read TGTGCCAGCAGCCTTAGGGGGAAATCGTACGAGCAGTACTTC.

V usage is TRBV9 and J usage is TRBJ2-3; D possibly corresponds to TRBD1 (5 bases). This CDR3 region has 15 residues. The germline V gene encodes CDR1 SGDLS and CDR2 YYNGEE. V gave up 1 base and J gave up 1 base, with 10 bases separating them. The DNA of the CDR3 is TGTGCCAGCAGCGTATGGATAGGGGGCACAGATACGCAGTATTTT. It is translated as CASSVWIGGTDTQYF.

V and J are TRBV5-8 and TRBJ2-5, with D perhaps being TRBD1 or TRBD2 (5 bases each). Germline V gene sequence: CDR1 SGHTS, CDR2 YDEGEE. The V gene lost 0 bases and the J gene lost 5 bases, with 20 bases spanning the gap. The CDR3 loop spans 17 amino acids. In DNA form, the CDR3 reads TGTGCCAGCAGCTTGGTAGTCGGACTCAGGGCCACTGAGACCCAGTACTTC. Translating it yields CASSLVVGLRATETQYF.

This clonotype has just one count. The chain is built from TRBV20-1 and TRBJ2-7; 9 nucleotides agree with TRBD1. Germline assignment: CDR1 DFQATT and CDR2 SNEGSKA (reference sequence). The CDR3 is 14 residues long. J gave up 7 bases and V 5 bases, and 12 bases lay outside the gene matches. The CDR3, as DNA: TGCAGTGCTGGTTCCGGGACAGGGTCTCGGGAGCAGTACTTC. Amino acids: CSAGSGTGSREQYF.

The V gene is TRBV3-1, the J gene TRBJ2-6; no reliable D call. V was shortened by 6 bases and J by 1 base, with 10 bases between the two germline ends. The CDR3 covers 15 residues. Germline CDR1 reads LGHDT; CDR2 reads YNNKEL (reference sequence). The CDR3 region has the DNA TGTGCCAGCAGGATGAGAGGATCTGGGGCCAACGTCCTGACTTTC. Protein: CASRMRGSGANVLTF.

The chain carries TRBV6-5 and TRBJ2-1, with 9 positions matching TRBD2. The CDR3 totals 17 residues. With 2 bases clipped from V and 0 bases from J, the junction kept 5 bases outside the gene matches. Germline CDR1 is MNHEY and CDR2 is SVGAGI. DNA for the CDR3: TGTGCCAGCAGTTACCGGCTAGCGGGGTCCTCCTACAATGAGCAGTTCTTC. This codes for CASSYRLAGSSYNEQFF.

The chain joins TRBV15 to TRBJ2-1, with no clear D. V was pared by 4 bases and J by 9 bases, with 10 bases between. CDR1 is LNHNV, CDR2 YYDKDF, per germline (reference sequence). The CDR3 consists of 12 residues. The CDR3 sequence: CATSISRGEQFF. CDR3 DNA sequence: TGTGCCACCAGCATCTCCAGAGGTGAGCAGTTCTTC.

This sequence joins TRBV30 and TRBJ2-1; 9 bases match TRBD2. J was trimmed by 4 bases and V by 2 bases; bases with no gene match: 6. This CDR3 is 15 amino acids long. CDR1 is GTSNPN and CDR2 is SVGIG in the germline V gene (reference sequence). The CDR3 nucleotides are TGTGCCTGGAGTCCGGGACTAGCACCGTACAATGAGCAGTTCTTC. It is translated as CAWSPGLAPYNEQFF.

The V call is TRBV2, the J call TRBJ2-3; D gene unclear. The CDR3 covers 13 residues. Deletions cut 2 bases from V and 8 bases from J, with 11 bases between. Germline assignment: CDR1 SNHLY and CDR2 FYNNEI. CDR3 nucleotide sequence: TGTGCCAGCAGTGAACAAGTCAAGGGTACGCAGTATTTT. It is translated as CASSEQVKGTQYF.

V usage is TRBV20-1 and J usage is TRBJ1-2; 10 positions match TRBD1. CDR1 is DFQATT, CDR2 SNEGSKA, per germline (reference sequence). The CDR3 sequence is 14 residues long. The J segment lost 6 bases and the V segment lost 6 bases, leaving 10 bases of the junction unmatched. The DNA of the CDR3 is TGCAGTGCCAGACCCGGGACAGGGGTGCATGGCTACACCTTC. Residues: CSARPGTGVHGYTF.

The V gene is TRBV9, the J gene TRBJ1-1; 8 bases are a match to TRBD1. This CDR3 is 15 amino acids long. Germline lookup yields CDR1 SGDLS and CDR2 YYNGEE. J was trimmed by 4 bases and V by 4 bases; bases with no gene match: 9. The CDR3 nucleotides read TGTGCCAGCAGCAAAGGGGACAGGAAGGGCACTGAAGCTTTCTTT. Translation: CASSKGDRKGTEAFF.

This clonotype appeared a single time. The rearrangement joins TRBV15 to TRBJ1-2; the D is unclear. Germline-derived CDR1 and CDR2 are LNHNV and YYDKDF (reference sequence). The CDR3 spans 12 residues. The V end was cut by 8 bases, the J end by 1 base, with 8 bases between. The CDR3 here is CATSQSNYGYTF. CDR3 DNA sequence: TGTGCCACCTCACAAAGTAACTATGGCTACACCTTC.

The sample holds one count of this clonotype. The chain links TRBV5-6 to TRBJ2-3; D ambiguous. With 0 bases removed from V and 9 bases from J, the gap between germline ends came to 20 bases. The CDR3 covers 16 residues. Germline values: CDR1 SGHDT, CDR2 YYEEEE. CDR3 coding DNA: TGTGCCAGCAGCTTGGCCGGAAATCTAGGCGCGTTAACGCAGTATTTT. Protein product: CASSLAGNLGALTQYF.